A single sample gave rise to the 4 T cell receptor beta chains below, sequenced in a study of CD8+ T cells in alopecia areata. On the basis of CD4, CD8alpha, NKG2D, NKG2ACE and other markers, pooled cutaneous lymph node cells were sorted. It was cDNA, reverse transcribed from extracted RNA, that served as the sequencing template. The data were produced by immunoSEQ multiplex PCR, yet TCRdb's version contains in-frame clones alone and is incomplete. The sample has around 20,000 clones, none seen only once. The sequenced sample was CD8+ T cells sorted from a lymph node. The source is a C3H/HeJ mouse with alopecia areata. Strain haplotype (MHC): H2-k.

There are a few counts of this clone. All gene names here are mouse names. CDR3 DNA, as far as it was read: TGTGCCAGCAGTGACAGGGGGGATGCAAACACA. This sequence encodes CASSDRGDANT. The whole CDR3 sequence is CASSDRGDANTEVFF. This rearrangement joins TRBV13-1 to TRBJ1-1; 7 bases match TRBD1. The observed sequence ends 4 residues before the CDR3 terminus, with the missing tail filled in from the germline J gene. Germline CDR1 NSHNY, CDR2 SYGAGN. The CDR3 sequence is 15 residues long. The V gene end was trimmed by 2 bases and the J gene end by 0 bases; junction bases not matched to a gene: 4.

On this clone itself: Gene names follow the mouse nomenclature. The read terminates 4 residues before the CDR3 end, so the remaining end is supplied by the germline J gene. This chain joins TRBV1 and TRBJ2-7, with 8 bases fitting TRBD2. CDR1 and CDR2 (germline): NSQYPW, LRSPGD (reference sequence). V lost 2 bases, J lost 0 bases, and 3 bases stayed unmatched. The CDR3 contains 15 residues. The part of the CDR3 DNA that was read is TGCACCTGCAGTGCACTGGGGGGAAGCTCCTAT. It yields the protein CTCSALGGSSY. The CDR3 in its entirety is CTCSALGGSSYEQYF.

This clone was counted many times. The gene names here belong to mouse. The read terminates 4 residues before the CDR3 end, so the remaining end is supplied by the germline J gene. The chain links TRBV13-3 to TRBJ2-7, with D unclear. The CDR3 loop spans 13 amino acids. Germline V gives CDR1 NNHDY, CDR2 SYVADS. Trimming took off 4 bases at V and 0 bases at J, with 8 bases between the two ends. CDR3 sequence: CASSPYISYEQYF. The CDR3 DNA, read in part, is TGTGCCAGCAGTCCCTACATCTCCTAT.

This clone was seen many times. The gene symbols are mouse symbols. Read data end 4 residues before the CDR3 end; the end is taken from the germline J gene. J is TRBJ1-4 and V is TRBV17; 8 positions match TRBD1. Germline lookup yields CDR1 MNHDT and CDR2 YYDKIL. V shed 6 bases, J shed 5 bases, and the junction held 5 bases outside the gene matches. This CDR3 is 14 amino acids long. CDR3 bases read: TGTGCTAGCAGCAGGACAGGGAGGAACGAA. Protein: CASSRTGRNE. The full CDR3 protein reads CASSRTGRNERLFF.